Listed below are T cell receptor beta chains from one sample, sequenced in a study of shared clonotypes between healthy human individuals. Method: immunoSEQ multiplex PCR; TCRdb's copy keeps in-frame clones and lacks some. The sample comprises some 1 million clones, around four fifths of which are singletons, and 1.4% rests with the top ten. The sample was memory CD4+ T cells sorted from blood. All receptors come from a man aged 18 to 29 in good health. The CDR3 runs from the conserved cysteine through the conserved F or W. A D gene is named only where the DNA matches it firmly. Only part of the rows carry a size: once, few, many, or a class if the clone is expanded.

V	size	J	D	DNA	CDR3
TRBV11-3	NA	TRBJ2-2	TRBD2	TGTGCCAGCAGCCCCGCCGGGACTAGCATCGGGGAGCTGTTTTTT	CASSPAGTSIGELFF
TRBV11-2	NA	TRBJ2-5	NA	TGTGCCAGCAGCTTATCTCTCCAAGAGACCCAGTACTTC	CASSLSLQETQYF
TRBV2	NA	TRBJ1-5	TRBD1	TGTGCCAGCAGAAGGACAGGGGGGCAGCCCCAGCATTTT	CASRRTGGQPQHF
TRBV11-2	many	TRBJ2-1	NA	TGTGCCAGCAGCTTAGAGGGGTCCTTTCCCAATGAGCAGTTCTTC	CASSLEGSFPNEQFF
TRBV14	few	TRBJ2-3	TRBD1	TGTGCCAGCAGCCGAACAGGGGAGGATACGCAGTATTTT	CASSRTGEDTQYF
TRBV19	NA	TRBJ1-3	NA	TGTGCCAGTAGTATTGACCGACAGAAAAGTAACACCATATATTTT	CASSIDRQKSNTIYF
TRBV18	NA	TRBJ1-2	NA	TGTGCCAGCTCACAGCTTATTATAGCTAACTATGGCTACACCTTC	CASSQLIIANYGYTF
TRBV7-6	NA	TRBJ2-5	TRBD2	TGTGCCAGCAGCTACGAGGGTGCGCGGGGGGAGACCCAGTACTTC	CASSYEGARGETQYF
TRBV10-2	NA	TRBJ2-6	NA	TGCGCCAGCAGTGCAACTAGACAGGTCTCTGGGGCCAACGTCCTGACTTTC	CASSATRQVSGANVLTF
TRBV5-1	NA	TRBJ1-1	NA	TGCGCCAGCAGCACCGGGGCGAGCTTGAACACTGAAGCTTTCTTT	CASSTGASLNTEAFF
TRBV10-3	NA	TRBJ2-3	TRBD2	TGTGCCATCAGTGAAAAGGGACTAGCGGTTCGCACAGATACGCAGTATTTT	CAISEKGLAVRTDTQYF
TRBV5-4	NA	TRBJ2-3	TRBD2	TGTGCCAGCAGCCCTATAGCGGGAGCGAGCACAGATACGCAGTATTTT	CASSPIAGASTDTQYF
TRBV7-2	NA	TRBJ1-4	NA	TGTGCCAGCAGCTTCCGAGGGGTCAGTGAAAAACTGTTTTTT	CASSFRGVSEKLFF
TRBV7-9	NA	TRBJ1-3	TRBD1	TGTGCCAGCAGCTCCCGACAGGGGGAATCTGGAAACACCATATATTTT	CASSSRQGESGNTIYF
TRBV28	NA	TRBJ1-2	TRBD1	TGTGCCAGCAGGGGGACAGGGGGCGCTCAGAATGGCTACACCTTC	CASRGTGGAQNGYTF
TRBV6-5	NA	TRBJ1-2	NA	TGTGCCAGCAGTTTCTTACGGAGCAACTATGGCTACACCTTC	CASSFLRSNYGYTF
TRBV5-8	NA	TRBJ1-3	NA	TGTGCCAGCAGCCCACTGCGGGGAAACACCATATATTTT	CASSPLRGNTIYF
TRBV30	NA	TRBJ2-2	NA	TGTGCCTGGAACTCCCTCAACACCGGGGAGCTGTTTTTT	CAWNSLNTGELFF
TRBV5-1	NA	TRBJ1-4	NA	TGCGCCAGCAGCTTGGAAACAGAGGAAAAACTGTTTTTT	CASSLETEEKLFF
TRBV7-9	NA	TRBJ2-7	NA	TGTGCCAGCACCCCCCGGGACACCCCTCTTTACGAGCAGTACTTC	CASTPRDTPLYEQYF
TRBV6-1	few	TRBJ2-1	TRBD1	TGTGCCAGCAGTGGACAGGGGGCAATTGAGCAGTTCTTC	CASSGQGAIEQFF
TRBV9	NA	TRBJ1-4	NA	TGTGCCAGCAGCGTACGGGCGGGAAGTAATGAAAAACTGTTTTTT	CASSVRAGSNEKLFF
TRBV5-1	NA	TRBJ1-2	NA	TGCGCCAGCAGCTTGGATGGGAGCTACACCTTC	CASSLDGSYTF
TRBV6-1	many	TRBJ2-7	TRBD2	TGTGCCAGCAGTGTGGAAGCTAGCGGGGGTACCTACGAGCAGTACTTC	CASSVEASGGTYEQYF
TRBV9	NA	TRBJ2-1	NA	TGTGCCAGCAGCGTAGGGCCCGAATCGTACAATGAGCAGTTCTTC	CASSVGPESYNEQFF
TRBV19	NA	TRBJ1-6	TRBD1	TGTGCCAGTAGTGCACGGACAGGGGTGAATTCACCCCTCCACTTT	CASSARTGVNSPLHF